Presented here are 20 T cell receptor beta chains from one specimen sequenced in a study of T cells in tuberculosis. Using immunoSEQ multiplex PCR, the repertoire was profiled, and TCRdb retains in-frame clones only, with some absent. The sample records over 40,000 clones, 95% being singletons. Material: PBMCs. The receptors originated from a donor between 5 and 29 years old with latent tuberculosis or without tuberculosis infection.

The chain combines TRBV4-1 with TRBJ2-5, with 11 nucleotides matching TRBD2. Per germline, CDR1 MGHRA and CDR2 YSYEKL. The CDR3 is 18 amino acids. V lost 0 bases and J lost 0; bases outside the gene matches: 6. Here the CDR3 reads CASSQDLVAGGNQETQYF. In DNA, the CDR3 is TGCGCCAGCAGCCAAGATTTGGTAGCGGGGGGGAACCAAGAGACCCAGTACTTC.

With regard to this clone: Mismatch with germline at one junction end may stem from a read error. The CDR3 nucleotides read TGTGCTAGCAGCCCGGGACTAGCGGGGCACAATGAGCAGTTCTTC. This encodes CASSPGLAGHNEQFF. The V call is TRBV7-7, the J call TRBJ2-1; 13 bases map to TRBD2. The CDR3 covers 15 residues. Germline assignment: CDR1 SSHAT and CDR2 FNYEAQ (reference sequence).

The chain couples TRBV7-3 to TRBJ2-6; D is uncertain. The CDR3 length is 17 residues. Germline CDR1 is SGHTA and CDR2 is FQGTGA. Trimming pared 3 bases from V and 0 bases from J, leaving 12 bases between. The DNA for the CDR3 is TGTGCCAGCAGCTTCGAGGCGCGTAGCTCTGGGGCCAACGTCCTGACTTTC. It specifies CASSFEARSSGANVLTF. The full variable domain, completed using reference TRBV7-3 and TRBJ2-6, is GAGVSQTPSNKVTEKGKYVELRCDPISGHTALYWYRQSLGQGPEFLIYFQGTGAADDSGLPNDRFFAVRPEGSVSTLKIQRTERGDSAVYLCASSFEARSSGANVLTFGAGSRLTVL.

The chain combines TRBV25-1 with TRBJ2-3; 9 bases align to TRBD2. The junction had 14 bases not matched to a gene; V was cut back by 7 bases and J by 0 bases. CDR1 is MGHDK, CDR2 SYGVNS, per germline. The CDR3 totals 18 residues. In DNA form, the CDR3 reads TGTGCCAGCACTCATGTGGGCGGGGGGGATAAAAGCACAGATACGCAGTATTTT. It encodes CASTHVGGGDKSTDTQYF. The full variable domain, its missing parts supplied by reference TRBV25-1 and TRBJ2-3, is EADIYQTPRYLVIGTGKKITLECSQTMGHDKMYWYQQDPGMELHLIHYSYGVNSTEKGDLSSESTVSRIRTEHFPLTLESARPSHTSQYLCASTHVGGGDKSTDTQYFGPGTRLTVL.

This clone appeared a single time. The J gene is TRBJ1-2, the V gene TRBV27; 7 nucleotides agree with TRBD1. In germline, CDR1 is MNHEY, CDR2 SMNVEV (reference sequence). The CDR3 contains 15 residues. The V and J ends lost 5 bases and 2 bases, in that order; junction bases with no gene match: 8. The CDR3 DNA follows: TGTGCCAGCAGTGCTCGACAGGGCGTGAACTATGGCTACACCTTC. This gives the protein CASSARQGVNYGYTF.

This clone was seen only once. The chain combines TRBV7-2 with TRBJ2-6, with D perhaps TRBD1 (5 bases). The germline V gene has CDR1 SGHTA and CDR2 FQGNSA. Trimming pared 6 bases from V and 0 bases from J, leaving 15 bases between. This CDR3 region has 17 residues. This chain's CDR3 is CASRPRQLSSGANVLTF. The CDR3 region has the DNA TGTGCCAGCAGACCAAGACAGTTAAGCTCTGGGGCCAACGTCCTGACTTTC.

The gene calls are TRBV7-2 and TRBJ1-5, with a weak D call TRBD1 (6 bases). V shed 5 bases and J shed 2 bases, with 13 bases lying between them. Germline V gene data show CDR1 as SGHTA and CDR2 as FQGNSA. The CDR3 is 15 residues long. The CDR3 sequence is CASSQYHRGNQPQHF. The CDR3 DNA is TGTGCCAGCAGCCAATACCACAGGGGCAATCAGCCCCAGCATTTT.

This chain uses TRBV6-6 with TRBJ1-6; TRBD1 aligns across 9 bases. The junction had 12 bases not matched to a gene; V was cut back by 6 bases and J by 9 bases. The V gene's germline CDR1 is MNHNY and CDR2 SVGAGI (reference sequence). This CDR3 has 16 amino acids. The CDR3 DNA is TGTGCCAGCAGCCCACTGGGACAGGGTGGATTTTCACCCCTCCACTTT. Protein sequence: CASSPLGQGGFSPLHF.

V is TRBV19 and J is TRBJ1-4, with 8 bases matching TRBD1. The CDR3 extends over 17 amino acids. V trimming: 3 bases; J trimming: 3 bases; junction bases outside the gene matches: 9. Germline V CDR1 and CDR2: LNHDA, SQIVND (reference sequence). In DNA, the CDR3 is TGTGCCAGTAGTATCCGGACAGGGACGTCGGCTAATGAAAAACTGTTTTTT. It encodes CASSIRTGTSANEKLFF.

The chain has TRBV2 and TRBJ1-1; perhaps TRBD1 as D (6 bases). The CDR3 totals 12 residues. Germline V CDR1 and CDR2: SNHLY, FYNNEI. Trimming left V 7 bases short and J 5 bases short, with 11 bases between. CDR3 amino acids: CASNTGLTEAFF. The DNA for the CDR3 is TGTGCCAGCAATACAGGGTTGACTGAAGCTTTCTTT.

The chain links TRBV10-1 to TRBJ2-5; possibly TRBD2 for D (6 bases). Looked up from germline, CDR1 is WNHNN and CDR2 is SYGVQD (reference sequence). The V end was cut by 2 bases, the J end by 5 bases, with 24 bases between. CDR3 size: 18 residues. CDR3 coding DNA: TGCGCCAGCAGTGAGATTGGTGGGACTCATTTATCGAGGGAGACCCAGTACTTC. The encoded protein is CASSEIGGTHLSRETQYF.

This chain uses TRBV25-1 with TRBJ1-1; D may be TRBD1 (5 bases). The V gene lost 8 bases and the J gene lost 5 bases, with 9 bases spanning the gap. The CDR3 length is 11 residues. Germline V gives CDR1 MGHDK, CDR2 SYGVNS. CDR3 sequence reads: CASGGGTEAFF. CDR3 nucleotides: TGTGCCAGCGGGGGGGGGACTGAAGCTTTCTTT.

The CDR3: CASSILQNPHRAFF. CDR3 nucleotide sequence: TGTGCCAGTAGTATCTTACAAAATCCCCACAGAGCTTTCTTT. The chain recombines TRBV19 with TRBJ1-1; D gene uncertain. The V gene's germline CDR1 is LNHDA and CDR2 SQIVND (reference sequence). The V end was cut by 3 bases, the J end by 10 bases, with 18 bases between. This CDR3 spans 14 amino acids. Full variable domain (missing parts from reference TRBV19 and TRBJ1-1): DGGITQSPKYLFRKEGQNVTLSCEQNLNHDAMYWYRQDPGQGLRLIYYSQIVNDFQKGDIAEGYSVSREKKESFPLTVTSAQKNPTAFYLCASSILQNPHRAFFGQGTRLTVV.

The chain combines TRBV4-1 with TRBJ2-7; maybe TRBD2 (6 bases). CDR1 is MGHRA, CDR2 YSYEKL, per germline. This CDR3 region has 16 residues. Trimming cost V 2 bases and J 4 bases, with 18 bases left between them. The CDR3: CASSQPTDGSHYEQYF. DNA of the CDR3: TGCGCCAGCAGCCAACCCACGGACGGGAGCCATTACGAGCAGTACTTC.

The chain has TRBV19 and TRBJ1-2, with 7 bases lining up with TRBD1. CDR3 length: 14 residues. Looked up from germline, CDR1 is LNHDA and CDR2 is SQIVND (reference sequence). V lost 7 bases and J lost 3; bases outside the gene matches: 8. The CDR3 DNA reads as TGTGCCAGTAAAACCGACAGGGCCTACTATGGCTACACCTTC. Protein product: CASKTDRAYYGYTF.

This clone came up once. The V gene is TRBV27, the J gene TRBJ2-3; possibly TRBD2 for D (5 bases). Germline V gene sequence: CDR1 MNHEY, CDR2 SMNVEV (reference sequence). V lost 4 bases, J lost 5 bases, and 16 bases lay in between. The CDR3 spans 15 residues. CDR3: CASSSTRTGRDTQYF. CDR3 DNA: TGTGCCAGCAGTTCCACCCGGACTGGCAGAGATACGCAGTATTTT.

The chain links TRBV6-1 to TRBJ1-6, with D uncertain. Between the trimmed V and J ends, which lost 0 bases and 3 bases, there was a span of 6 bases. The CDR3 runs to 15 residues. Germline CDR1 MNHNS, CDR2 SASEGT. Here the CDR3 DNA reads TGTGCCAGCAGTGAAGCTAAGAGCTATAATTCACCCCTCCACTTT. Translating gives CASSEAKSYNSPLHF.

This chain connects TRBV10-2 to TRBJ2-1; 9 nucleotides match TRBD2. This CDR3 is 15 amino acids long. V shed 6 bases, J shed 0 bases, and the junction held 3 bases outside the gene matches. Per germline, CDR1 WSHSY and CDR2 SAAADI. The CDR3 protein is CASSQAGGSYNEQFF. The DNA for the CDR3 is TGCGCCAGCAGCCAAGCGGGGGGCTCCTACAATGAGCAGTTCTTC.

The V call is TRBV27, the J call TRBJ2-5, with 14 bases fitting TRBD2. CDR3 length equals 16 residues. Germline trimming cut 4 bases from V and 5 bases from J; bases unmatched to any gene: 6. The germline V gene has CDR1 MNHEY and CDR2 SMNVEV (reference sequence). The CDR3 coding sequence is TGTGCCAGCAGTTCGATGACTAGCGGGGGGGTGGAGACCCAGTACTTC. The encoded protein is CASSSMTSGGVETQYF.

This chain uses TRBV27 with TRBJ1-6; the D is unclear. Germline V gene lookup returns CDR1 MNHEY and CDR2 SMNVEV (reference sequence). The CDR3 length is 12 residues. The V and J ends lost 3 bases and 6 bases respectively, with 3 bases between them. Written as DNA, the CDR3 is TGTGCCAGCAGTTTCAGTAATTCACCCCTCCACTTT. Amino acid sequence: CASSFSNSPLHF.